This T cell receptor beta chain was documented in a study of cytomegalovirus exposure and HLA in healthy donors. Libraries were prepared by immunoSEQ multiplex PCR; TCRdb keeps only in-frame clonotypes and omits some of them. The sample contains fewer than 90,000 clones, 90% to 96% of which appear only once. The donors were in the approximately 120-subject validation cohort; that cohort was separate from the roughly 730-subject first cohort. Sequencing was carried out using PBMCs. This receptor was identified in a man aged 18 to 30 in good health and CMV-seropositive.

For the CDR3, the DNA is TGTGCCAGCAAGCTACAGGGTACCAAAAACATTCAGTACTTC. Translating it yields CASKLQGTKNIQYF. The rearrangement uses TRBV6-1 and TRBJ2-4; D may be TRBD1 (6 bases). Germline CDR1 and CDR2: MNHNS and SASEGT. This CDR3 region has 14 residues. V was trimmed by 7 bases and J by 2 bases, leaving 12 bases between them.